This TCR beta chain derives from a study of shared T cell receptors in the human thymus. TCRdb's copy holds only in-frame clones and misses some; the assay was immunoSEQ multiplex PCR. The data hold under 700,000 clones, with 75% to 85% observed a single time. Germline CDR1 reads LNHNV; CDR2 reads YYDKDF (reference sequence). There are 17 residues in the CDR3. Between the trimmed V and J ends, which lost 0 bases and 1 base, there was a span of 14 bases. These data also featured in a second study, about human thymus T cells. That source reports: Thymic samples were excised during corrective heart operations. Gene usage (both V and J) appeared biased in thymic and blood repertoires. Related research has reported that thymic repertoires overlap highly among unrelated individuals.

The specimen was thymocytes. This clonotype was sampled from a boy in the first two years of life with a congenital heart defect. The rearrangement links TRBV15 to TRBJ2-3; possibly TRBD1 for D (5 bases). CDR3 in amino acids: CATSRDPGHSGTDTQYF. The DNA of the CDR3 is TGTGCCACCAGCAGAGATCCAGGGCACTCGGGCACAGATACGCAGTATTTT.